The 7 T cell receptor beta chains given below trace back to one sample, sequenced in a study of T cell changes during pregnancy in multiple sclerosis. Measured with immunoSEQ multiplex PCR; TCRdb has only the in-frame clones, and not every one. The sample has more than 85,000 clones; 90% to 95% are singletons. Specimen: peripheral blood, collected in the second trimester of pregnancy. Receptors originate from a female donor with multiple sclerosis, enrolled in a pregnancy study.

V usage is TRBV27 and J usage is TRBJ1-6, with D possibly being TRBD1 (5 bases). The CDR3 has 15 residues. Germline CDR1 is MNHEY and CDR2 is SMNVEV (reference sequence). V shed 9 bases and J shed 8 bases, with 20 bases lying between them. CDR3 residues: CASMVGGGYYSPLHF. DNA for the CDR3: TGTGCCAGTATGGTCGGGGGGGGATATTATTCACCCCTCCACTTT.

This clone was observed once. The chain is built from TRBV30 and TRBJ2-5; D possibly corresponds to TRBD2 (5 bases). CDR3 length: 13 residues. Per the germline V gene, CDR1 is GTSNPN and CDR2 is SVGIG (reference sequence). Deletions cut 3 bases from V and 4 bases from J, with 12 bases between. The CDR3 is CAWRWVGRETQYF. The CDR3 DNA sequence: TGTGCCTGGAGATGGGTAGGGAGAGAGACCCAGTACTTC.

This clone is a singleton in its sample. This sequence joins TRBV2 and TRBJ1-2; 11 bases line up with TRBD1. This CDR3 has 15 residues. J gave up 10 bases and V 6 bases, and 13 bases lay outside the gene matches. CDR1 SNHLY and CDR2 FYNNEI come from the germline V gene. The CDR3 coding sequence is TGTGCCAGCAGATACCTGGACAGGGGGCGGAATTACTACACCTTC. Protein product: CASRYLDRGRNYYTF.

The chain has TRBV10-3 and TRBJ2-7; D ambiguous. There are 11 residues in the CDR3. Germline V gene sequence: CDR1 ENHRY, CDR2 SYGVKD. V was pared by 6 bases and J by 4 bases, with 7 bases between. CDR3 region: CAISDLYEQYF. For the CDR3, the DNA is TGTGCCATCAGCGATCTATACGAGCAGTACTTC.

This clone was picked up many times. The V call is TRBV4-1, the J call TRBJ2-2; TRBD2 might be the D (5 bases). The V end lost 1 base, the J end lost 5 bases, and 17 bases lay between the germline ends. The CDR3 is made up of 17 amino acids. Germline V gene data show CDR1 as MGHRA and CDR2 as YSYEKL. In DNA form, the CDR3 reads TGCGCCAGCAGCCAAGTCGACATGGGGTTAGCGACCGGGGAGCTGTTTTTT. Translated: CASSQVDMGLATGELFF.

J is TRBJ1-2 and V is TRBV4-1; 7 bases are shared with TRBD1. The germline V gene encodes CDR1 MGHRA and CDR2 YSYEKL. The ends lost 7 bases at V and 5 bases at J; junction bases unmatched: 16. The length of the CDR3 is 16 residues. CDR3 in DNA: TGCGCCAGCACCTTGGTGACAGGGAGAATTGGTTATGGCTACACCTTC. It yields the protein CASTLVTGRIGYGYTF.

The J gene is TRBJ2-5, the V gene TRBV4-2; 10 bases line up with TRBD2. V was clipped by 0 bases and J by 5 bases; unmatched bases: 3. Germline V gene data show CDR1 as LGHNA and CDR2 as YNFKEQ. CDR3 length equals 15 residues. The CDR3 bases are TGTGCCAGCAGCCAAGACGGGACTAGCGTCGAGACCCAGTACTTC. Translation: CASSQDGTSVETQYF.